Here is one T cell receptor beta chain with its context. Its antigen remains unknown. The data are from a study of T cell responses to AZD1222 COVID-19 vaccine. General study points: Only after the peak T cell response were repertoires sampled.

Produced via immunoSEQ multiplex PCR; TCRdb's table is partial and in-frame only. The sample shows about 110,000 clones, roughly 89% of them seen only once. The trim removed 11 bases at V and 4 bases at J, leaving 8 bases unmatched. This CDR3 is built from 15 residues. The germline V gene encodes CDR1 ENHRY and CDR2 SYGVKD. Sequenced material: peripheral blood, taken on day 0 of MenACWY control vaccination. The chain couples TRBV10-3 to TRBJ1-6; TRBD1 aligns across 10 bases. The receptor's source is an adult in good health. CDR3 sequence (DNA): TGTGCCTCCGCCCCGGGACAGGGGTATAATTCACCCCTCCACTTT. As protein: CASAPGQGYNSPLHF.